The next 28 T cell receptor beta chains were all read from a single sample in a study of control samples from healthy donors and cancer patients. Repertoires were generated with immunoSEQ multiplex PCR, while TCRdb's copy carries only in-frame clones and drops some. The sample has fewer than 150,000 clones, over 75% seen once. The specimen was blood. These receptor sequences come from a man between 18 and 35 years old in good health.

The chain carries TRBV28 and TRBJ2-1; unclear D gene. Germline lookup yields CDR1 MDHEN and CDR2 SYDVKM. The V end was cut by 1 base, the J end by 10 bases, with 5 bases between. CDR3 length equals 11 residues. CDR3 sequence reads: CASSLSDEQFF. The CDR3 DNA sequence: TGTGCCAGCAGTTTATCGGACGAGCAGTTCTTC.

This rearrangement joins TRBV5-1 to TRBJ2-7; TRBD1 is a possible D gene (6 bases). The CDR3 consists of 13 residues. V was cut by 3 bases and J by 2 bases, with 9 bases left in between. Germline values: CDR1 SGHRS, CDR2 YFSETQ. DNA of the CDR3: TGCGCCAGCAGCTGGACAGCACCCTACGAGCAGTACTTC. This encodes CASSWTAPYEQYF.

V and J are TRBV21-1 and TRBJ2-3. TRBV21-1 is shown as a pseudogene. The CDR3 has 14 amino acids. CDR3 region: CASEPDLLTDTQYF. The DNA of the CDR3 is TGTGCCAGCGAGCCGGATCTTCTAACAGATACGCAGTATTTT.

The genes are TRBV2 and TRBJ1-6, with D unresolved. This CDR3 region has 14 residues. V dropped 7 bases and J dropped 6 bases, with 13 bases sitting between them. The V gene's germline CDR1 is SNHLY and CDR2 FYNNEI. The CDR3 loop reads CASIRNEGNSPLHF. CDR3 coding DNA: TGTGCCAGCATTCGGAACGAGGGTAATTCACCCCTCCACTTT.

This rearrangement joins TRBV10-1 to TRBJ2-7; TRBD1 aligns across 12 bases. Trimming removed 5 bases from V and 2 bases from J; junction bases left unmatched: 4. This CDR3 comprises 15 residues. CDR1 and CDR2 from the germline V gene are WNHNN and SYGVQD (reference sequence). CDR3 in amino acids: CASSPGQGAAYEQYF. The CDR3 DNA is TGCGCCAGCAGTCCGGGACAGGGGGCGGCCTACGAGCAGTACTTC.

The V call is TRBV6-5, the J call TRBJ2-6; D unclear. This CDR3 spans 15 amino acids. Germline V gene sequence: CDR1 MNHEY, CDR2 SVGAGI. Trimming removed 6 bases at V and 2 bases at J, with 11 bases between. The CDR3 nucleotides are TGTGCCAGCAGCTATGGAGAGGCTGGGGCCAACGTCCTGACTTTC. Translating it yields CASSYGEAGANVLTF.

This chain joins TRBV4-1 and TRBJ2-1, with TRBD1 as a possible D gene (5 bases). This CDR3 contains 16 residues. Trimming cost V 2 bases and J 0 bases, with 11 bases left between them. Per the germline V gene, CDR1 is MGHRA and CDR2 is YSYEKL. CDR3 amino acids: CASSQTPDSSYNEQFF. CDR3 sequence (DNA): TGCGCCAGCAGCCAAACCCCAGACAGCTCCTACAATGAGCAGTTCTTC.

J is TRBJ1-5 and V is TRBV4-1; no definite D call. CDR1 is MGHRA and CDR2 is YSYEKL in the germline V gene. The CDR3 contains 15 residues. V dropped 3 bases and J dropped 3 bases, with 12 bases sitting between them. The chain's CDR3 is CASSQETVLNQPQHF. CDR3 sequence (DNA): TGCGCCAGCAGCCAGGAGACCGTCCTCAATCAGCCCCAGCATTTT.

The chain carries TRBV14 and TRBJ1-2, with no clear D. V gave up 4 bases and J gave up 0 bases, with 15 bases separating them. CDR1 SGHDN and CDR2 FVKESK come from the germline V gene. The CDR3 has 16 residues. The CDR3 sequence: CASSRSYGDPNYGYTF. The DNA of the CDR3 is TGTGCCAGCAGCCGGTCTTATGGAGACCCTAACTATGGCTACACCTTC.

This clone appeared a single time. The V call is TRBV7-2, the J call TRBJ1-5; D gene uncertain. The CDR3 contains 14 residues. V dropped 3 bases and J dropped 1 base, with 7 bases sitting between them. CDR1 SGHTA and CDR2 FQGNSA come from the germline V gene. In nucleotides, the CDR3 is TGTGCCAGCAGCTTTGGGCACAGCAATCAGCCCCAGCATTTT. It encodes CASSFGHSNQPQHF.

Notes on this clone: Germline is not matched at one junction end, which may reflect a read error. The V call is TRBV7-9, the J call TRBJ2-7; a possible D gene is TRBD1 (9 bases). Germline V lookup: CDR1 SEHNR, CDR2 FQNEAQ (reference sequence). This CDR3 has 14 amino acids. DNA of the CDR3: TGTGCCAGCAGCATAGCGGGACAGGGCAACGAGCAGTACTTC. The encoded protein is CASSIAGQGNEQYF.

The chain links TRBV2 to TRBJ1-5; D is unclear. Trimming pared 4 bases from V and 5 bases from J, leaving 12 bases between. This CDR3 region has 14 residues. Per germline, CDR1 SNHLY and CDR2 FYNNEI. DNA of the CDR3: TGTGCCAGCAGTGTCAACAGCATGGATCAGCCCCAGCATTTT. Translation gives CASSVNSMDQPQHF.

CDR3 DNA: TGTGCCACCAGCAGGCAAGCGGGTTGGGGGATGACCGAGCAGTACGTC. Translating gives CATSRQAGWGMTEQYV. The chain uses TRBV15 and TRBJ2-7; tentatively, D is TRBD2 (6 bases). Germline V gives CDR1 LNHNV, CDR2 YYDKDF (reference sequence). The CDR3 extends over 16 amino acids. Trimming stripped 3 bases from V and 6 bases from J, with 21 bases between.

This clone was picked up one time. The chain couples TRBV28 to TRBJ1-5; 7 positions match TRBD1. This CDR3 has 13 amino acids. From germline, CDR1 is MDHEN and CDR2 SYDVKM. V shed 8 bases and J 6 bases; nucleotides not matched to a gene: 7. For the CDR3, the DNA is TGTGCCAGCCTTAGACAGGGAGGTCAGCCCCAGCATTTT. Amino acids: CASLRQGGQPQHF.

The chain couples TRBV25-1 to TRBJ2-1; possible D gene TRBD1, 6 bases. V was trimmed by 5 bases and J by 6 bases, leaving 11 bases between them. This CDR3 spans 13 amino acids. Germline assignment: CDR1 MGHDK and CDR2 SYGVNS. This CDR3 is CASSMQGSNEQFF. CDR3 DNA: TGTGCCAGCAGTATGCAGGGGAGCAATGAGCAGTTCTTC. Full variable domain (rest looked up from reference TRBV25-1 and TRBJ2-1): EADIYQTPRYLVIGTGKKITLECSQTMGHDKMYWYQQDPGMELHLIHYSYGVNSTEKGDLSSESTVSRIRTEHFPLTLESARPSHTSQYLCASSMQGSNEQFFGPGTRLTVL.

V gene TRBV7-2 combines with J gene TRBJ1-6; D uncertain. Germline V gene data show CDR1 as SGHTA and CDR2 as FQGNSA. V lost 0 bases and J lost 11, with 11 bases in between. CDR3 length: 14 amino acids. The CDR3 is CASSLAGWRTPLHF. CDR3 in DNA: TGTGCCAGCAGCTTAGCAGGGTGGCGCACACCCCTCCACTTT.

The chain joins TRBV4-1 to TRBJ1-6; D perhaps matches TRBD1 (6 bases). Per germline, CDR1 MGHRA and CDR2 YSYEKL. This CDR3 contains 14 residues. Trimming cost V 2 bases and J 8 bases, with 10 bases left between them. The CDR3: CASSQQGLDSPLHF. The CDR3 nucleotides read TGCGCCAGCAGCCAACAGGGGTTGGATTCACCCCTCCACTTT.

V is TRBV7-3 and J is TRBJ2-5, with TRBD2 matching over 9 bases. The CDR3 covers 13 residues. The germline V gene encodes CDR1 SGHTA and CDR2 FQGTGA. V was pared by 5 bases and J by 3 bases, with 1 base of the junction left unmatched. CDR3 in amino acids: CASSRGREETQYF. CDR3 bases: TGTGCCAGCAGCCGCGGGAGGGAAGAGACCCAGTACTTC.

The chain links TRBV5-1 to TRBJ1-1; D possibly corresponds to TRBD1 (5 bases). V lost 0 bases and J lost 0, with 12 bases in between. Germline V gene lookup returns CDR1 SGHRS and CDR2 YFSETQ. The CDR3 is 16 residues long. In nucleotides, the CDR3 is TGCGCCAGCAGCTTGGGGTTGGGGACGGTGAACACTGAAGCTTTCTTT. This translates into CASSLGLGTVNTEAFF.

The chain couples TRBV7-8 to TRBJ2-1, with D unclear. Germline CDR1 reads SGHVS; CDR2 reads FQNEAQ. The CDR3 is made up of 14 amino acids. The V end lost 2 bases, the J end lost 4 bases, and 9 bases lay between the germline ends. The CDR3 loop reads CASSLPGEYNEQFF. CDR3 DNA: TGTGCCAGCAGCTTACCCGGCGAGTACAATGAGCAGTTCTTC. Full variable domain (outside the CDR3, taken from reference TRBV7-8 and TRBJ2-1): GAGVSQSPRYKVAKRGQDVALRCDPISGHVSLFWYQQALGQGPEFLTYFQNEAQLDKSGLPSDRFFAERPEGSVSTLKIQRTQQEDSAVYLCASSLPGEYNEQFFGPGTRLTVL.

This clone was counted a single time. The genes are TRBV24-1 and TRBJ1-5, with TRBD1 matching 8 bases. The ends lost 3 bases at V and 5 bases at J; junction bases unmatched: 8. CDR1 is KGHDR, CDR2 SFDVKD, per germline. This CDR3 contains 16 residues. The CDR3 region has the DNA TGTGCCACCAGTGATAGGAAGACAGGGGTACATCAGCCCCAGCATTTT. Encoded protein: CATSDRKTGVHQPQHF.

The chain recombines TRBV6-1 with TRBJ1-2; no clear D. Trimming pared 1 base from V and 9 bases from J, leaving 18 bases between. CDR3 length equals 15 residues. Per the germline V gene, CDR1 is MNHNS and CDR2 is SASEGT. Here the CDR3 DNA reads TGTGCCAGCAGTGAAGGGTATAACAGCCCGCTCAGCTACACCTTC. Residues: CASSEGYNSPLSYTF.

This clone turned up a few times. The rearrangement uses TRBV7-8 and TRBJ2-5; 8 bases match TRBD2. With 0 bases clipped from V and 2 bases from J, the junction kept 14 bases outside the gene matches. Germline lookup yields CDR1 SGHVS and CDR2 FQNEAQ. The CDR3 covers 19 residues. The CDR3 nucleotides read TGTGCCAGCAGCTTAGCCCGAGCGGGAGTGGCCCCGGAACAAGAGACCCAGTACTTC. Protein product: CASSLARAGVAPEQETQYF.

The CDR3 spells CASSSTSLGSFF. The CDR3, as DNA: TGTGCCAGCAGCTCGACAAGCCTCGGGTCTTTCTTT. The gene calls are TRBV7-8 and TRBJ1-1; D remains ambiguous. Trimming removed 4 bases from V and 12 bases from J, with 15 bases in between. CDR3 size: 12 residues. Germline assignment: CDR1 SGHVS and CDR2 FQNEAQ.

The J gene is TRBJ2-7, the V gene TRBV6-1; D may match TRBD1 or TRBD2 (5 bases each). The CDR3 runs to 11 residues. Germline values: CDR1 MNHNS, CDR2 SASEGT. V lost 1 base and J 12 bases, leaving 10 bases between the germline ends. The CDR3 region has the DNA TGTGCCAGCAGTGAAGGGGGGAAGGGGTACTTC. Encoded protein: CASSEGGKGYF.

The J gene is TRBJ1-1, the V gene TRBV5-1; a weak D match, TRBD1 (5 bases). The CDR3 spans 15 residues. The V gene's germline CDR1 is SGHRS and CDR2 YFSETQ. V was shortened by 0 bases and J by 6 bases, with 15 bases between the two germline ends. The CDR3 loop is CASSLGGPTGAEAFF. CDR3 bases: TGCGCCAGCAGCTTGGGGGGCCCCACGGGGGCTGAAGCTTTCTTT. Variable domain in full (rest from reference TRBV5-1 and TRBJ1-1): KAGVTQTPRYLIKTRGQQVTLSCSPISGHRSVSWYQQTPGQGLQFLFEYFSETQRNKGNFPGRFSGRQFSNSRSEMNVSTLELGDSALYLCASSLGGPTGAEAFFGQGTRLTVV.

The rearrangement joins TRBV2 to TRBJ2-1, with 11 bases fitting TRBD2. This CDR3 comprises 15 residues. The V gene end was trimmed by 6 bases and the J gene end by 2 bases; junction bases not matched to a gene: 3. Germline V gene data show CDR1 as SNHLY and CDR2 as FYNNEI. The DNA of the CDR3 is TGTGCCAGCAGGGCGACTAGCGGGACCTACAATGAGCAGTTCTTC. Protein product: CASRATSGTYNEQFF.

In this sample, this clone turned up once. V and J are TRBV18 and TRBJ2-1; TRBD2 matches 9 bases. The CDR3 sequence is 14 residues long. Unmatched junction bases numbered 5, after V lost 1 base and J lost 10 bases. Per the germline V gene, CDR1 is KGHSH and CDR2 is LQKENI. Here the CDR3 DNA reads TGTGCCAGCTCACCACTAGCGGGAGTGAAGGAGCAGTTCTTC. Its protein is CASSPLAGVKEQFF.